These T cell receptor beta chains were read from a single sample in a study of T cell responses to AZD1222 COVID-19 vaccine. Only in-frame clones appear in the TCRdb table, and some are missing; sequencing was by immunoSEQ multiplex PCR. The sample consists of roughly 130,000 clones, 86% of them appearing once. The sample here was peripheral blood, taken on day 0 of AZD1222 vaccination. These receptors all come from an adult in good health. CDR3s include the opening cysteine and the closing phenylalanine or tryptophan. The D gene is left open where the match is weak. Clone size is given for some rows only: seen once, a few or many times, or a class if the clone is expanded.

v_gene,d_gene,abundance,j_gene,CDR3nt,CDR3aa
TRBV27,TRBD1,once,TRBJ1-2,TGTGCCAGCAGTCTACGGACAGGTCCTCCTTATGGCTACACCTTC,CASSLRTGPPYGYTF
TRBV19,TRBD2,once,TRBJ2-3,TGTGCCAGTAGTACGAGCGGGGGGCTTTTATATACGCAGTATTTT,CASSTSGGLLYTQYF
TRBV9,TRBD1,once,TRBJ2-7,TGTGCCAGCAGCGTAGTACCGACACCGGGACAGGGTTACGAGCAGTACTTC,CASSVVPTPGQGYEQYF
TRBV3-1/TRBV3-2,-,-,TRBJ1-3,TGTGCCAGCAGCTCAGGGGCAAACACCATATATTTT,CASSSGANTIYF
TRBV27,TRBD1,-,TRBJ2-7,TGTGCCAGCAGTTTAGGGGGACAGGGATCGTACGAGCAGTACTTC,CASSLGGQGSYEQYF
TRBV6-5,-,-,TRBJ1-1,TGTGCCAGCAAAGAAGTGGTAGGGACTGAAGCTTTCTTT,CASKEVVGTEAFF
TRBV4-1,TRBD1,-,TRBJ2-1,TGCGCCAGCAGCCACCTAATGTGGGACAGGGGAGGGAATGAGCAGTTCTTC,CASSHLMWDRGGNEQFF
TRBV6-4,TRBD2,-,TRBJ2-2,TGTGCCAGCAGTGACCTCGGGACTAAAGCGGGCGGGGAGCTGTTTTTT,CASSDLGTKAGGELFF
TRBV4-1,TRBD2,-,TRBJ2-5,TGCGCCAGCAGCCGCTCCGAGGGCGGGAGCTGGAGGGAGACCCAGTACTTC,CASSRSEGGSWRETQYF
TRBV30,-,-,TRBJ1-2,TGTGCCTGGAGTGGAACAGTCTTCGCGGGCTATGGCTACACCTTC,CAWSGTVFAGYGYTF
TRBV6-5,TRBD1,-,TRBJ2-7,TGTGCCAGCAGCTGGGACAGCGAAACCTACGAGCAGTACTTC,CASSWDSETYEQYF
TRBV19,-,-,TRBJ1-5,TGTGCCAGTAGGCCAGGTCCGGCAGGCAATCAGCCCCAGCATTTT,CASRPGPAGNQPQHF
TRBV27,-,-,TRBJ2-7,TGTGCCAGCAGTTCCACCGACAGTGGCGCGACCTACGAGCAGTACTTC,CASSSTDSGATYEQYF
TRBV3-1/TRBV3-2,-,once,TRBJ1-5,TGTGCCAGTCACCCTAAAAACGATCAGCCCCAGCATTTT,CASHPKNDQPQHF
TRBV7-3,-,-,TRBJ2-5,TGTGCCAGCAGCCCAGGACCGGAAGAGACCCAGTACTTC,CASSPGPEETQYF
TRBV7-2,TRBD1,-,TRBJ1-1,TGTGCCAGCAGCTTACCAGCCGGGACAGCGAACACTGAAGCTTTCTTT,CASSLPAGTANTEAFF